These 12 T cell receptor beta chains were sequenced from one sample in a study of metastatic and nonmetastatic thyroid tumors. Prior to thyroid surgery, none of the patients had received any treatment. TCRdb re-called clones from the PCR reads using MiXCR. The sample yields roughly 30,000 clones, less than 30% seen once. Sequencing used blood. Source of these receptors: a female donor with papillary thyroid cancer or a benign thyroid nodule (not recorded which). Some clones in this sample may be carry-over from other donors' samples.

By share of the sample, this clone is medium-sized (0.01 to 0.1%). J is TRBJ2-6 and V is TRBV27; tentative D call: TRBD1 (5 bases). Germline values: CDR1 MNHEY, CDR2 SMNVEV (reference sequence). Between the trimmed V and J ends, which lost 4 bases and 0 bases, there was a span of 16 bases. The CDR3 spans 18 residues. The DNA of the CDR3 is TGTGCCAGCAGTTACCACAGGTTTACAGACTCTGGGGCCAACGTCCTGACTTTC. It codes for CASSYHRFTDSGANVLTF.

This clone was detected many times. CDR3: CASSLDRRGEKLFF. The CDR3 nucleotides are TGTGCCAGCAGCTTGGATCGGAGAGGCGAAAAACTGTTTTTT. This chain joins TRBV5-6 and TRBJ1-4; the D is unclear. The V gene's germline CDR1 is SGHDT and CDR2 YYEEEE. This CDR3 region has 14 residues. V lost 0 bases and J 8 bases, leaving 11 bases between the germline ends.

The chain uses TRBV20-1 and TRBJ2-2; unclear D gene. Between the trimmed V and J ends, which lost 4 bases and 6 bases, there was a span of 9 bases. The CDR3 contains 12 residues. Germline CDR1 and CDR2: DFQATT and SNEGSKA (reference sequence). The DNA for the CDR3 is TGCAGTGCTATAGATCAGTCCGGGGAGCTGTTTTTT. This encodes CSAIDQSGELFF.

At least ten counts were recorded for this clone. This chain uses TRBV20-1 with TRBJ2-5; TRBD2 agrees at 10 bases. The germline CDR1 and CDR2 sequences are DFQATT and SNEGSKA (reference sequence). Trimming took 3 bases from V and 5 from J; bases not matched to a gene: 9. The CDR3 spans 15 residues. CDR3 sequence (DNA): TGCAGTGCTAGGGACAGCGGGAGGGCCTCGGAGACCCAGTACTTC. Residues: CSARDSGRASETQYF.

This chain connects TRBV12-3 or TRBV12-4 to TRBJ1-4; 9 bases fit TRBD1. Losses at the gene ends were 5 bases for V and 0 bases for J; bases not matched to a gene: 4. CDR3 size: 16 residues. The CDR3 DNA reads TGTGCCAGCAGTGAACGACAGGGGGCAACTAATGAAAAACTGTTTTTT. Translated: CASSERQGATNEKLFF.

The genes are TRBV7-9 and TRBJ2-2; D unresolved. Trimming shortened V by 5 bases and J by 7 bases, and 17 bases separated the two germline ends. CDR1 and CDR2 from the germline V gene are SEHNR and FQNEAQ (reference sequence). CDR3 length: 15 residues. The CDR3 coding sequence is TGTGCCAGCAGCGTTCTGAGTTTTGGAAACGGGGAGCTGTTTTTT. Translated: CASSVLSFGNGELFF.

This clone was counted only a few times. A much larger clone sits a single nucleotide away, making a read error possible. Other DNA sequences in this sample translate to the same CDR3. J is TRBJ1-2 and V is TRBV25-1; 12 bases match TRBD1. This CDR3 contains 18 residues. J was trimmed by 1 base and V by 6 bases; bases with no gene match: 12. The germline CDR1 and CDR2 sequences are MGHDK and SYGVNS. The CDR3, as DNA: TGTGCCAGCAGCCACTTCCGGGACAGGGGGCGCGGTAACTATGGCTACACCTTC. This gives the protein CASSHFRDRGRGNYGYTF.

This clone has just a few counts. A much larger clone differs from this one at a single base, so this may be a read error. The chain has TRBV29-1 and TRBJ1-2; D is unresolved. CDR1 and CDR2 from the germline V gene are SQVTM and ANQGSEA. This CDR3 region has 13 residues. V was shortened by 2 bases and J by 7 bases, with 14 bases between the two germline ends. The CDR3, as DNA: TGCAGCGTTGAAATGGGATGGAACGGTGGCTACACCTTC. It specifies CSVEMGWNGGYTF.

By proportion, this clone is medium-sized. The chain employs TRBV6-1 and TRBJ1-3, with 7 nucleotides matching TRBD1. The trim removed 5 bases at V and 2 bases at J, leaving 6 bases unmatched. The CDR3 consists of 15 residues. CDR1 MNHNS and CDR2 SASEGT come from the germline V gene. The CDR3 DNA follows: TGTGCCAGCAGTCCCCAGGGGGTAACTGGAAACACCATATATTTT. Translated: CASSPQGVTGNTIYF.

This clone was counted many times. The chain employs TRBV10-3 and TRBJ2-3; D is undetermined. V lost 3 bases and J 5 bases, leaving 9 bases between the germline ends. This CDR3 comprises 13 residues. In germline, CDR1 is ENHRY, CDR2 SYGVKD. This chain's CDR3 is CAISDSGLDTQYF. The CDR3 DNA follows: TGTGCCATCAGTGATTCGGGTTTAGATACGCAGTATTTT.

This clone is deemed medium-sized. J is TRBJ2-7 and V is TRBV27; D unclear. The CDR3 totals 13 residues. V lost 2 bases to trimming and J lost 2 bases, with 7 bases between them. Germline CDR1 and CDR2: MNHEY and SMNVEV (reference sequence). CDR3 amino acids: CASSLTSTYEQYF. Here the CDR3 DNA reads TGTGCCAGCAGTTTAACTTCTACCTACGAGCAGTACTTC.

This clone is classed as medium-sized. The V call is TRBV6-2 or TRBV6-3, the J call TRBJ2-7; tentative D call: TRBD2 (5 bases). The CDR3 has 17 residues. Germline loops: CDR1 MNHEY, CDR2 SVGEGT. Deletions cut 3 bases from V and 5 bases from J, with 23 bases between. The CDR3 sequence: CASSYRAQRLRGNEQYF. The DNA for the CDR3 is TGTGCCAGCAGTTATCGGGCCCAGCGGTTGAGAGGAAACGAGCAGTACTTC.